The 9 T cell receptor beta chains below all came from one sample that was sequenced in a study of cytomegalovirus exposure and HLA in healthy donors. The PCR made use of 60 Vbeta and 13 Jbeta primers. Data came from immunoSEQ multiplex PCR; TCRdb stores just in-frame clones and leaves some out. The table includes some 180,000 clones, 65% to 90% detected once. The sequenced sample consisted of PBMCs. The receptors were sampled from a girl under 10 years old in good health and CMV-seropositive.

The V and J genes are TRBV27 and TRBJ1-1; D gene ambiguous. Germline values: CDR1 MNHEY, CDR2 SMNVEV (reference sequence). Trimming left V 3 bases short and J 5 bases short, with 13 bases between. The CDR3 runs 14 residues. CDR3 protein: CASSLLAGRTEAFF. In DNA, the CDR3 is TGTGCCAGCAGTTTGTTGGCAGGCAGGACTGAAGCTTTCTTT.

The V and J genes are TRBV5-1 and TRBJ2-3, with TRBD2 matching over 8 bases. The CDR3 consists of 16 residues. Germline CDR1 is SGHRS and CDR2 is YFSETQ. With V trimmed by 1 base and J by 3 bases, 7 bases remained unmatched. The CDR3 here is CASSLSSGRQTDTQYF. As DNA, the CDR3 is TGCGCCAGCAGCTTGTCCAGCGGGAGACAGACAGATACGCAGTATTTT.

The genes are TRBV27 and TRBJ1-2; a weak D match, TRBD1 (5 bases). V was pared by 3 bases and J by 8 bases, with 25 bases between. The CDR3 spans 17 residues. CDR1 and CDR2 (germline): MNHEY, SMNVEV (reference sequence). The CDR3 loop is CASSLRGGAALLGGYTF. CDR3 DNA sequence: TGTGCCAGCAGTTTGAGAGGTGGGGCAGCCCTCCTGGGGGGCTACACCTTC.

There are a few counts of this clone. The J gene is TRBJ1-5, the V gene TRBV12-5; the D is unclear. V was pared by 1 base and J by 4 bases, with 5 bases between. CDR3 length: 13 amino acids. The germline gives CDR1 LGHNT, CDR2 FRNRAP. The CDR3, as DNA: TGTGCTAGTGGTTTGGCCCTAAATCAGCCCCAGCATTTT. Translated: CASGLALNQPQHF. The variable domain in full, with the rest retrieved from reference TRBV12-5 and TRBJ1-5, is DARVTQTPRHKVTEMGQEVTMRCQPILGHNTVFWYRQTMMQGLELLAYFRNRAPLDDSGMPKDRFSAEMPDATLATLKIQPSEPRDSAVYFCASGLALNQPQHFGDGTRLSIL.

This clone occurred once. The chain links TRBV10-3 to TRBJ1-3; unclear D gene. Germline CDR1 ENHRY, CDR2 SYGVKD. The V and J ends lost 0 bases and 4 bases respectively, with 7 bases between them. The CDR3 extends over 14 amino acids. CDR3 nucleotides: TGTGCCATCAGTGAGTCGATCGGGGGAAACACCATATATTTT. Amino acid sequence: CAISESIGGNTIYF.

The chain employs TRBV7-2 and TRBJ1-1, with no clear D. The V gene's germline CDR1 is SGHTA and CDR2 FQGNSA. Trimming took off 3 bases at V and 1 base at J, with 6 bases between the two ends. This CDR3 spans 13 amino acids. CDR3 nucleotides: TGTGCCAGCAGCTTTTGGCAGAACACTGAAGCTTTCTTT. Protein product: CASSFWQNTEAFF.

The chain carries TRBV9 and TRBJ1-2, with D possibly matching TRBD1 (5 bases). The ends were cut back, 7 bases at V and 2 bases at J, with 9 bases in the middle. The germline V gene has CDR1 SGDLS and CDR2 YYNGEE. This CDR3 has 12 residues. CDR3 residues: CASGGTNYGYTF. Here the CDR3 DNA reads TGTGCCAGCGGGGGGACGAACTATGGCTACACCTTC.

The chain employs TRBV7-8 and TRBJ1-1; possible D gene TRBD1, 6 bases. Trimming left V 3 bases short and J 0 bases short, with 14 bases between. CDR3 length equals 16 residues. Germline V CDR1 and CDR2: SGHVS, FQNEAQ. The CDR3 DNA follows: TGTGCCAGCAGCTTCGCCCGGACAGCCATGAACACTGAAGCTTTCTTT. Protein product: CASSFARTAMNTEAFF.

This rearrangement joins TRBV11-2 to TRBJ1-2; D perhaps matches TRBD1 (6 bases). There are 17 residues in the CDR3. CDR1 and CDR2 (germline): SGHAT, FQNNGV. The germline V and J ends were trimmed by 0 bases and 8 bases, with 22 bases remaining between them. CDR3 amino acids: CASSLDRGVSGVEGYTF. The CDR3 bases are TGTGCCAGCAGCTTAGACAGGGGTGTCAGCGGTGTAGAAGGCTACACCTTC.